This T cell receptor beta chain came from a study of T cells in Graves' hyperthyroidism and ophthalmopathy. The wider study: Blood from the periphery was taken at initial diagnosis, before any treatment.

The patients, who ranged from 18 to 65 in age, presented with newly diagnosed hyperthyroidism lasting under 2 months. Of note for this clonotype: Its antigen is unidentified.

V lost 2 bases to trimming and J lost 3 bases, with 4 bases between them. Germline values: CDR1 MNHNY, CDR2 SVGAGI (reference sequence). The CDR3 extends over 12 amino acids. RNA transcripts served as the template for amplifying TCR beta CDR3 regions. The TCR CDR3 first-round RT-PCR relied on the HTBI primer set. TCRdb passed the multiplex PCR reads through MiXCR, listing each CDR3 protein once. The repertoire has roughly 180,000 distinct CDR3 sequences, about 9.4% of them found once; the top ten carry roughly a fifth. Study-wide results and limits: Among clonotypes expanded in thyroid above 0.001, most were also found in blood. Patients with ophthalmopathy were separated from those with stable hyperthyroidism by a 13 V-J model.

The V and J genes are TRBV6-6 and TRBJ2-5; D remains unclear. The origin of this receptor is a woman in her late teens or twenties with Graves' hyperthyroidism that later progressed to Graves' ophthalmopathy. The source material was blood. CDR3 region: CASSYEEETQYF. The CDR3, as DNA: TGTGCCAGCAGTTACGAGGAAGAGACCCAGTACTTC.